The clone carrying this TCR beta chain came up once. The data were obtained in a study of blood T cell repertoires in COVID-19. Using immunoSEQ multiplex PCR, the repertoire was profiled, and TCRdb retains in-frame clones only, with some absent. The sample consists of 98,000 or so clones, around 90% of them appearing once. The CDR3 contains 13 residues. Trimming pared 7 bases from V and 4 bases from J, leaving 13 bases between. Germline loops: CDR1 SGHTA, CDR2 FQGNSA. The source material was peripheral blood. The TCR originated in a human donor in a cohort sampled during active COVID-19. V is TRBV7-2 and J is TRBJ2-5; unclear D gene. In nucleotides, the CDR3 is TGTGCCAGCACCCCAGGTGTGGCAGAGACCCAGTACTTC. Protein sequence: CASTPGVAETQYF.